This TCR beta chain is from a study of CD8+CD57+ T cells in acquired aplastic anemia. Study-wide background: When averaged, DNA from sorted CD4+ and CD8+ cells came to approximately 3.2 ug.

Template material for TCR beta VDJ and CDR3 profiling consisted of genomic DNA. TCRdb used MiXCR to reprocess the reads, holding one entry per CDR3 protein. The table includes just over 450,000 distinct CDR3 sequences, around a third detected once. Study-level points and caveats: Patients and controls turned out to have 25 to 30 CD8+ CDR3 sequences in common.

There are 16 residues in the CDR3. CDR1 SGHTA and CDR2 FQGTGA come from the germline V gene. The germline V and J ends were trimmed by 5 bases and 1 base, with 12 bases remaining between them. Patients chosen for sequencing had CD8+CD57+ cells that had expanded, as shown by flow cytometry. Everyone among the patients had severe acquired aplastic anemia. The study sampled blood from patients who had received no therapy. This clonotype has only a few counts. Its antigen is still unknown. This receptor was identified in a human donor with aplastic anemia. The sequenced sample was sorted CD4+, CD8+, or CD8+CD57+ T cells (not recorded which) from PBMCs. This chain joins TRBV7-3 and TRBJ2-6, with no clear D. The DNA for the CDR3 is TGTGCCAGCAGCGCTGGGGATTTTTCTGGGGCCAACGTCCTGACTTTC. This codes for CASSAGDFSGANVLTF.